One and the same sample provided the 12 T cell receptor beta chains below, sequenced in a study of blood T cells in healthy people across ages. Using a J-beta primer mix together with a sample-barcoded 5' primer, a second PCR was run for about 6 to 12 cycles. MiXCR was run by TCRdb on the 5' RACE reads, yielding one entry per CDR3 protein. The repertoire consists of 500,000 to 700,000 distinct CDR3 sequences, with roughly 31% occurring once and the leading ten covering 15% to 18%. Sequenced input: blood. The receptors stem from an elderly woman in good health.

V is TRBV15 and J is TRBJ2-7; 11 positions match TRBD2. The trim removed 1 base at V and 3 bases at J, leaving 2 bases unmatched. The CDR3 spans 15 residues. Germline-derived CDR1 and CDR2 are LNHNV and YYDKDF (reference sequence). The CDR3 DNA sequence: TGTGCCACCAGCAGAGGGACTAGCGGGTACTACGAGCAGTACTTC. It is translated as CATSRGTSGYYEQYF. The full variable domain, with the rest looked up from reference TRBV15 and TRBJ2-7, is DAMVIQNPRYQVTQFGKPVTLSCSQTLNHNVMYWYQQKSSQAPKLLFHYYDKDFNNEADTPDNFQSRRPNTSFCFLDIRSPGLGDTAMYLCATSRGTSGYYEQYFGPGTRLTVT.

The V call is TRBV18, the J call TRBJ2-7; 7 bases match TRBD2. Looked up from germline, CDR1 is KGHSH and CDR2 is LQKENI. V gave up 3 bases and J gave up 0 bases; unmatched junction bases: 11. This CDR3 contains 17 residues. The CDR3 here is CASSPLPGGGNSYEQYF. The CDR3 DNA sequence: TGTGCCAGCTCACCCCTCCCGGGGGGAGGAAACTCCTACGAGCAGTACTTC.

This clonotype was detected a few times. V is TRBV4-1 and J is TRBJ1-2, with 7 bases identical to TRBD1. The germline V gene encodes CDR1 MGHRA and CDR2 YSYEKL. V lost 4 bases to trimming and J lost 8 bases; unmatched junction nucleotides: 10. The CDR3 extends over 14 amino acids. CDR3 coding DNA: TGCGCCAGCAGCCTCACAGGGGCCCAGGGAGGCTACACCTTC. This translates into CASSLTGAQGGYTF.

This clonotype was found many times. The V and J genes are TRBV7-9 and TRBJ2-7, with TRBD1 identical over 9 bases. Germline values: CDR1 SEHNR, CDR2 FQNEAQ (reference sequence). V lost 6 bases and J lost 5; bases outside the gene matches: 14. The CDR3 is made up of 16 amino acids. DNA of the CDR3: TGTGCCAGCAGTCTGATCACCGGGACAGGGCTCAACGAGCAGTACTTC. The encoded protein is CASSLITGTGLNEQYF.

J is TRBJ1-2 and V is TRBV5-6; no definite D call. V lost 0 bases, J lost 8 bases, and 8 bases lay in between. Germline V gene data show CDR1 as SGHDT and CDR2 as YYEEEE. The CDR3 runs to 12 residues. The CDR3 sequence is CASSLAKTGYTF. The CDR3 region has the DNA TGTGCCAGCAGCTTGGCCAAGACAGGCTACACCTTC. Combining the CDR3 with reference TRBV5-6 and TRBJ1-2 gives the whole variable domain DAGVTQSPTHLIKTRGQQVTLRCSPKSGHDTVSWYQQALGQGPQFIFQYYEEEERQRGNFPDRFSGHQFPNYSSELNVNALLLGDSALYLCASSLAKTGYTFGSGTRLTVV.

This rearrangement joins TRBV7-2 to TRBJ2-1; 7 bases align to TRBD1. CDR3 length: 18 residues. Germline values: CDR1 SGHTA, CDR2 FQGNSA. V gave up 5 bases and J gave up 2 bases; unmatched junction bases: 15. For the CDR3, the DNA is TGTGCCAGCAGCCCTAGCCTGACAGGGAAAATTGCCTACAATGAGCAGTTCTTC. Amino acid sequence: CASSPSLTGKIAYNEQFF.

This clonotype was observed many times. The chain combines TRBV28 with TRBJ2-7; a weak D match, TRBD2 (6 bases). The germline CDR1 and CDR2 sequences are MDHEN and SYDVKM. The CDR3 extends over 15 amino acids. V lost 8 bases and J lost 3, with 20 bases in between. In DNA form, the CDR3 reads TGTGCCAGCGGCCCTAGCCGGGGGTTGGACTACGAGCAGTACTTC. This gives the protein CASGPSRGLDYEQYF.

The rearrangement links TRBV12-3 or TRBV12-4 to TRBJ2-2, with a weak D call TRBD2 (5 bases). The CDR3 loop spans 16 amino acids. Trimming stripped 1 base from V and 1 base from J, with 10 bases between. The CDR3 is CASSLVRTQNTGELFF. CDR3 nucleotide sequence: TGTGCCAGCAGTTTAGTGCGGACTCAGAACACCGGGGAGCTGTTTTTT.

The V gene is TRBV9, the J gene TRBJ1-2; a weak D match, TRBD1 (6 bases). Trimming removed 0 bases from V and 1 base from J, with 13 bases in between. CDR1 and CDR2 from the germline V gene are SGDLS and YYNGEE. The CDR3 loop spans 16 amino acids. The CDR3 is CASSVVPGGGNYGYTF. DNA for the CDR3: TGTGCCAGCAGCGTAGTTCCAGGAGGGGGTAACTATGGCTACACCTTC.

The CDR3 protein is CASSLWGLLYNEQFF. CDR3 bases: TGTGCCAGCAGCTTATGGGGACTTCTCTACAATGAGCAGTTCTTC. The chain joins TRBV7-9 to TRBJ2-1; D possibly corresponds to TRBD2 (6 bases). V was pared by 2 bases and J by 3 bases, with 11 bases between. Germline CDR1 SEHNR, CDR2 FQNEAQ (reference sequence). The CDR3 is 15 residues long.

The chain combines TRBV7-3 with TRBJ2-7, with 9 bases identical to TRBD2. CDR3 length: 15 amino acids. The V and J ends lost 1 base and 2 bases, in that order; junction bases with no gene match: 3. Germline V gives CDR1 SGHTA, CDR2 FQGTGA. As DNA, the CDR3 is TGTGCCAGCAGCTTAAATAGCGGGAGTGCCTACGAGCAGTACTTC. Translated, it gives CASSLNSGSAYEQYF. The whole variable domain, remainder taken from reference TRBV7-3 and TRBJ2-7, is GAGVSQTPSNKVTEKGKYVELRCDPISGHTALYWYRQSLGQGPEFLIYFQGTGAADDSGLPNDRFFAVRPEGSVSTLKIQRTERGDSAVYLCASSLNSGSAYEQYFGPGTRLTVT.

The chain joins TRBV2 to TRBJ2-7, with TRBD1 identical over 7 bases. The V segment lost 9 bases and the J segment 1 base; nucleotides outside the gene matches: 6. CDR1 is SNHLY, CDR2 FYNNEI, per germline. The CDR3 length is 13 residues. The CDR3 region is CARGRQGSYEQYF. DNA for the CDR3: TGTGCCAGGGGCCGACAGGGTTCCTACGAGCAGTACTTC.